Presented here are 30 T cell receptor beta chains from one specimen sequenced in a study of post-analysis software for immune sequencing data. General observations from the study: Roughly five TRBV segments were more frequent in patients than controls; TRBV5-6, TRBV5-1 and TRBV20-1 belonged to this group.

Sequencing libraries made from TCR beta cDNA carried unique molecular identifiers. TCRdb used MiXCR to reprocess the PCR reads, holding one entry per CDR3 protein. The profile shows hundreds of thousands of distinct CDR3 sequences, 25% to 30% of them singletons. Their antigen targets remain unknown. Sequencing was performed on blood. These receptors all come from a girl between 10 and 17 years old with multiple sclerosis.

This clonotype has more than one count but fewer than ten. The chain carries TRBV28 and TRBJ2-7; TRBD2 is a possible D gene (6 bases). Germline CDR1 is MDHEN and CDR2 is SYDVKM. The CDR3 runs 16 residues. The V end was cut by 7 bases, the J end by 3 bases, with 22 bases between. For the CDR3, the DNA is TGTGCCAGCATCCCCGGAGGGTATGGCAGAGACTACGAGCAGTACTTC. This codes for CASIPGGYGRDYEQYF.

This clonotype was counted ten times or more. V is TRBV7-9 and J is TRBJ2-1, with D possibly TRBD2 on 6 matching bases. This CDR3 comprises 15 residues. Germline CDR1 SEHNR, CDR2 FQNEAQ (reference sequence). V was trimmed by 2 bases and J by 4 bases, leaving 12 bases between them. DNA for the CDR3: TGTGCCAGCAGCTTAACCCGGGACTCATACAATGAGCAGTTCTTC. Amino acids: CASSLTRDSYNEQFF.

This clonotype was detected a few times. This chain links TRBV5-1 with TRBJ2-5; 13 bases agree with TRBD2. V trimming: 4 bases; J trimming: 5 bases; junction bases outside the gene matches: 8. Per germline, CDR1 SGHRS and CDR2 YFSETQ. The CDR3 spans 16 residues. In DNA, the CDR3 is TGCGCCAGCAGCGGGGGGGGACTAGCGGGATTGGAGACCCAGTACTTC. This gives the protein CASSGGGLAGLETQYF.

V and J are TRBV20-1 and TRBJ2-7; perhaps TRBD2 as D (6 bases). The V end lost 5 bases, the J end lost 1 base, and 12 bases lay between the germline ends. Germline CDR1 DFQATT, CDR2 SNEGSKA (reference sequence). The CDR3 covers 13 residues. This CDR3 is CSAHHGRSYEQYF. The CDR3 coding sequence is TGCAGTGCTCATCACGGGAGATCCTACGAGCAGTACTTC.

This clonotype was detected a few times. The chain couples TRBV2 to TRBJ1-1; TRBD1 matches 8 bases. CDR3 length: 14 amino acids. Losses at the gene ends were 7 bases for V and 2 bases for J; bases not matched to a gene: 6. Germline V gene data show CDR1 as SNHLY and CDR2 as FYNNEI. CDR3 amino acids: CASMGDRLNTEAFF. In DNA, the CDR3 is TGTGCCAGCATGGGGGACAGGCTTAACACTGAAGCTTTCTTT.

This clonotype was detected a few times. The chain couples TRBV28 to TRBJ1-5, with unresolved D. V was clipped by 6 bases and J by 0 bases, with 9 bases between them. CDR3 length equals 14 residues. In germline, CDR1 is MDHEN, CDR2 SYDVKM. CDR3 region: CASSVTDSNQPQHF. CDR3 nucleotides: TGTGCCAGCAGCGTAACTGATAGCAATCAGCCCCAGCATTTT.

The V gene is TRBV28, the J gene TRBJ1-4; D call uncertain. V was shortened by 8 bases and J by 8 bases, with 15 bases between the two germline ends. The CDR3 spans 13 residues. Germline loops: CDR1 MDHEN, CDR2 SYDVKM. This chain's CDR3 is CASLRRVAEKLFF. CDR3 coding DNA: TGTGCCAGCTTACGAAGGGTGGCGGAAAAACTGTTTTTT.

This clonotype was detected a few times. The CDR3: CASSYSTRAAYEQYF. As DNA, the CDR3 is TGTGCCAGCAGTTACTCTACCAGGGCAGCCTACGAGCAGTACTTC. The J gene is TRBJ2-7, the V gene TRBV6-2 or TRBV6-3; TRBD1 is a possible D gene (5 bases). Germline CDR1 MNHEY, CDR2 SVGEGT. V lost 0 bases to trimming and J lost 2 bases, with 11 bases between them. The CDR3 extends over 15 amino acids.

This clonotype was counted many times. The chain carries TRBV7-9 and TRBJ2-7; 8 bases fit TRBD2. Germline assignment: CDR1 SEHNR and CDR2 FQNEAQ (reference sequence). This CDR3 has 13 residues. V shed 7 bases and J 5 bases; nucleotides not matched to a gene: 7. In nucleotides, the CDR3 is TGTGCCAGCAAAGGAGCGGGAGTTAACGAGCAGTACTTC. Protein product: CASKGAGVNEQYF.

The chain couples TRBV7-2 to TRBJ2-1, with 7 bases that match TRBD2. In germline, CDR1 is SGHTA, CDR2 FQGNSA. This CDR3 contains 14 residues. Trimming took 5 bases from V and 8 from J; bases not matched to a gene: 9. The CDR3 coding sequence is TGTGCCAGCAGCCCCTCGACTAGCATCGATGAGCAGTTCTTC. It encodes CASSPSTSIDEQFF.

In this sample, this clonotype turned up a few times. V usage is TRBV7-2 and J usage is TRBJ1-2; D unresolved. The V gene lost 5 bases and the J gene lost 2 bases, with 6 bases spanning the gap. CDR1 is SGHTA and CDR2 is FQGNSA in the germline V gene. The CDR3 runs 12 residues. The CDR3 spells CASSMDNYGYTF. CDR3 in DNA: TGTGCCAGCAGCATGGACAACTATGGCTACACCTTC.

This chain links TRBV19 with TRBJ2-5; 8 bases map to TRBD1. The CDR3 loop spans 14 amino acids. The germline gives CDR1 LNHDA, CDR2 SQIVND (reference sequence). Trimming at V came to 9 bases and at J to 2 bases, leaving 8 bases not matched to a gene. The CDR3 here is CASRGGQAQETQYF. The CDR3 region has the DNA TGTGCCAGCAGAGGGGGACAGGCTCAAGAGACCCAGTACTTC.

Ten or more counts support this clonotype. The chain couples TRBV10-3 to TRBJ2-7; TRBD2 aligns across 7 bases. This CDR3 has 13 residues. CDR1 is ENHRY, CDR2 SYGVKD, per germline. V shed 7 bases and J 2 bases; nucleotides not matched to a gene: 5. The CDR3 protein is CAITIAGTYEQYF. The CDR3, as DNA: TGTGCCATCACGATAGCGGGCACCTACGAGCAGTACTTC.

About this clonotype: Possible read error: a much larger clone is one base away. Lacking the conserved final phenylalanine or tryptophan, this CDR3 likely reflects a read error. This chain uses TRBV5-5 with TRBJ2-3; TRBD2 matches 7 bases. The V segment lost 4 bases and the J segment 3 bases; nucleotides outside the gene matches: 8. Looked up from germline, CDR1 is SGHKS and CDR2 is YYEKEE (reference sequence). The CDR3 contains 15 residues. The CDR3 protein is CASSPDGGRTDTQYL. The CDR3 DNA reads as TGTGCCAGCAGCCCGGACGGGGGGAGGACAGATACGCAGTATTTG.

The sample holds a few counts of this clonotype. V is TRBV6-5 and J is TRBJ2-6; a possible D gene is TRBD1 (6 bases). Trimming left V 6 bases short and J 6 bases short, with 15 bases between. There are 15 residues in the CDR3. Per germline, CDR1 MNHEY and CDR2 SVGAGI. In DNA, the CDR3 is TGTGCCAGCAGGCCGACAGGCTCCGAGGCCAACGTCCTGACTTTC. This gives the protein CASRPTGSEANVLTF.

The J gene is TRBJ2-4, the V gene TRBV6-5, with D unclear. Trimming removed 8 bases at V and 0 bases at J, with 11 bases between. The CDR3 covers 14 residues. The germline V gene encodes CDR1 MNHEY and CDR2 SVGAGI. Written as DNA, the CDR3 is TGTGCCAGCCGGTCTGGGTTAGCCAAAAACATTCAGTACTTC. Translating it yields CASRSGLAKNIQYF.

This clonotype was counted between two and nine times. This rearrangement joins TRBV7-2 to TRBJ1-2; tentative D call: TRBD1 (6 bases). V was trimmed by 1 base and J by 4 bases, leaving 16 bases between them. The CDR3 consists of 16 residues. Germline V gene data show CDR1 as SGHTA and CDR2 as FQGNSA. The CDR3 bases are TGTGCCAGCAGCTTAGATGTGCTGGGGGCCGGCTATGGCTACACCTTC. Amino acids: CASSLDVLGAGYGYTF.

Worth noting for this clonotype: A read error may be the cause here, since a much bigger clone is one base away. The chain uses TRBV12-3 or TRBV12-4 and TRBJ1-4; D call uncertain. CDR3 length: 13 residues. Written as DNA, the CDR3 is TGTGCCAGCACCATTGCGACTAATGAAGAACTGTTTTTT. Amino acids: CASTIATNEELFF.

CDR3 residues: CASSQGVAGVVKNIQYF. CDR3 coding DNA: TGTGCCAGCAGCCAAGGTGTGGCCGGGGTGGTCAAAAACATTCAGTACTTC. This chain connects TRBV3-1 to TRBJ2-4; maybe TRBD2 (5 bases). The V end lost 1 base, the J end lost 3 bases, and 16 bases lay between the germline ends. CDR3 length: 17 residues. The germline V gene has CDR1 LGHDT and CDR2 YNNKEL (reference sequence).

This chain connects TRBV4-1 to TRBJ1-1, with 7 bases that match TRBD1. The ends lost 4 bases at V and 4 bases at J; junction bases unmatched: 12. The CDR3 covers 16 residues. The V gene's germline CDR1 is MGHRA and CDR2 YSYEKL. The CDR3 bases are TGCGCCAGCAGCCTCGGAAGAGGGGGCAGGGGCACTGAAGCTTTCTTT. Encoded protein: CASSLGRGGRGTEAFF.

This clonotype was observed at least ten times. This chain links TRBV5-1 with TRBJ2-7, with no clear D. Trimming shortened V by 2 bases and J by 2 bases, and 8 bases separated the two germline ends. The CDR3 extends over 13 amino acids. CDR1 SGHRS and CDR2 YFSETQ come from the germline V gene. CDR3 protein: CASSFDGPYEQYF. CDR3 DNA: TGCGCCAGCAGCTTCGACGGACCCTACGAGCAGTACTTC. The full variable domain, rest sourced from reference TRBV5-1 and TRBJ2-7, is KAGVTQTPRYLIKTRGQQVTLSCSPISGHRSVSWYQQTPGQGLQFLFEYFSETQRNKGNFPGRFSGRQFSNSRSEMNVSTLELGDSALYLCASSFDGPYEQYFGPGTRLTVT.

This chain's CDR3 is CASSQFILGTGELFF. In DNA form, the CDR3 reads TGTGCCAGCAGCCAATTCATCCTCGGCACCGGGGAGCTGTTTTTT. V usage is TRBV3-1 and J usage is TRBJ2-2; D gene uncertain. V was trimmed by 2 bases and J by 4 bases, leaving 11 bases between them. The CDR3 is 15 amino acids. Germline-derived CDR1 and CDR2 are LGHDT and YNNKEL (reference sequence).

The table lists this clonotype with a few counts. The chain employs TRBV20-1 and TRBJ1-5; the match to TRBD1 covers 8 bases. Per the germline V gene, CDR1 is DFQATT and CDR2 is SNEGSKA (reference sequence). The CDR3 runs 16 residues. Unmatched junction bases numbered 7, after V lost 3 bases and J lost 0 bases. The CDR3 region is CSASTTGVDSNQPQHF. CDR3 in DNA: TGCAGTGCTAGTACGACAGGGGTTGATAGCAATCAGCCCCAGCATTTT.

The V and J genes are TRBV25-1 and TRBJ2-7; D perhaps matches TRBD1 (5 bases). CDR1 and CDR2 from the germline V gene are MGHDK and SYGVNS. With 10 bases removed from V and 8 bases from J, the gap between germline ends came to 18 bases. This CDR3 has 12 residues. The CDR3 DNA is TGTGCCACCCAAGGGGATTATGAGAAGCAGTACTTC. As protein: CATQGDYEKQYF.

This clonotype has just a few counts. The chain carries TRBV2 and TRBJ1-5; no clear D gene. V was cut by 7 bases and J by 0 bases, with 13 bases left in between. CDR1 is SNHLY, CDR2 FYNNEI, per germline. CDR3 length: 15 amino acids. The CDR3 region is CASNLDANSNQPQHF. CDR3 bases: TGTGCCAGCAATTTAGATGCGAATAGCAATCAGCCCCAGCATTTT.

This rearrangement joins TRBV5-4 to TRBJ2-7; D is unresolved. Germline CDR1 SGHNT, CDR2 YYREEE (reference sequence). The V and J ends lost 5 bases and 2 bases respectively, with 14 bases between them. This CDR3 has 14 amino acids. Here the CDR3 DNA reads TGTGCCAGCAGTCCTGGTGCGTCCCCCTACGAGCAGTACTTC. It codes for CASSPGASPYEQYF.

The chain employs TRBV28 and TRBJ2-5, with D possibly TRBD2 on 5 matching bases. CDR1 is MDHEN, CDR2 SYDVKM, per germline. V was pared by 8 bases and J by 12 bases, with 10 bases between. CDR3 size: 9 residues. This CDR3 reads CASGGPEYF. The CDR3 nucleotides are TGTGCCAGCGGAGGACCCGAGTACTTC.

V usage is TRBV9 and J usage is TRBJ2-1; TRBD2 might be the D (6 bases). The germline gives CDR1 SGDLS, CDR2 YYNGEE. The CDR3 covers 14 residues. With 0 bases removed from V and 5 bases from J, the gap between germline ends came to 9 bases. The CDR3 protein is CASSVEWTNNEQFF. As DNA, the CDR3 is TGTGCCAGCAGCGTAGAGTGGACTAACAATGAGCAGTTCTTC.

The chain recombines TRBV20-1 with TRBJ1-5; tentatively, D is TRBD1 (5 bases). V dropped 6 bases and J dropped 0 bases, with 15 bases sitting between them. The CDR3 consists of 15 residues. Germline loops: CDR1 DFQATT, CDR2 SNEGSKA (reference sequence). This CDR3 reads CSAKNLGGSNQPQHF. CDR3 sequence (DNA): TGCAGTGCCAAAAACCTGGGGGGTAGCAATCAGCCCCAGCATTTT.

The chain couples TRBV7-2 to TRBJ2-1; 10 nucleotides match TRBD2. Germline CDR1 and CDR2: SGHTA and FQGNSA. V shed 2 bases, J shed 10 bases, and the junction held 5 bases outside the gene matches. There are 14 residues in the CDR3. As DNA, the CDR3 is TGTGCCAGCAGCTTAACACCGGGACTAGCGGAGCAGTTCTTC. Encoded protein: CASSLTPGLAEQFF.